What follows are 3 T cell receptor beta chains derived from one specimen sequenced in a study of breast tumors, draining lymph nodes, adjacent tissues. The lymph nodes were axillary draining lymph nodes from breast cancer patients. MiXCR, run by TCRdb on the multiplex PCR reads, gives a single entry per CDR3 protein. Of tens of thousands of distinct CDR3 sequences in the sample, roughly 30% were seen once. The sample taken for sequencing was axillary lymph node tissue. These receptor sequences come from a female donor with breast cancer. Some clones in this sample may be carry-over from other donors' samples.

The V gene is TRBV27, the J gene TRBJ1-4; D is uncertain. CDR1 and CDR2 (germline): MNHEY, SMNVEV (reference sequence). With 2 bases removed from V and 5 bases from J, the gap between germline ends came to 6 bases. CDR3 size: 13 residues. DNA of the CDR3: TGTGCCAGCAGTTTAGTGGTCAATGAAAAACTGTTTTTT. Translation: CASSLVVNEKLFF.

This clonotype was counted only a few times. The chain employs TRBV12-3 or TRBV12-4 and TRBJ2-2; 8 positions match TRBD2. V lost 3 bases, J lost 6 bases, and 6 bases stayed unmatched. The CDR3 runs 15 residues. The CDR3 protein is CASSFAGGPAGELFF. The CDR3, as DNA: TGTGCCAGCAGTTTCGCGGGAGGCCCCGCCGGGGAGCTGTTTTTT.

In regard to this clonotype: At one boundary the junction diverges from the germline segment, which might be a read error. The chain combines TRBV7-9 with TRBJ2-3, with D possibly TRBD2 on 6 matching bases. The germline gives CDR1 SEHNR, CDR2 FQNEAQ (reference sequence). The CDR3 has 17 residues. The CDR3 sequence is CASSFEVALRAGGTQCF. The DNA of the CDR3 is TGTGCCAGCAGCTTTGAGGTGGCCCTCAGAGCGGGCGGTACGCAGTGTTTT.